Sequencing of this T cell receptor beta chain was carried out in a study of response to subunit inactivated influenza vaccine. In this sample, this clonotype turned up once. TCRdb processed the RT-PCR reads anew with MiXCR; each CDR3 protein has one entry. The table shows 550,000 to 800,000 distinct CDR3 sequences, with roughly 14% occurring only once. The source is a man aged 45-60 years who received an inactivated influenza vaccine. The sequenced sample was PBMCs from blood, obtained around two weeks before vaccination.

The chain's CDR3 is CASSFRLAGVECQETQYF. CDR3 DNA sequence: TGTGCCAGCAGCTTTAGGCTAGCGGGAGTGGAGTGCCAAGAGACCCAGTACTTC. This rearrangement joins TRBV9 to TRBJ2-5; 10 nucleotides align to TRBD2. Germline trimming cut 4 bases from V and 1 base from J; bases unmatched to any gene: 13. Germline-derived CDR1 and CDR2 are SGDLS and YYNGEE. The CDR3 totals 18 residues. Based on the CDR3 plus reference TRBV9 and TRBJ2-5, the full variable domain is DSGVTQTPKHLITATGQRVTLRCSPRSGDLSVYWYQQSLDQGLQFLIQYYNGEERAKGNILERFSAQQFPDLHSELNLSSLELGDSALYFCASSFRLAGVECQETQYFGPGTRLLVL.